The rows below give T cell receptor beta chains drawn from one sample of a study of brain T cells in children with intractable seizures. TCRdb keeps only in-frame clones here, not all; method: immunoSEQ multiplex PCR. The table has around 340,000 clones, over 90% seen once. Source: peripheral blood, taken roughly 5 months after surgery. These receptor sequences come from a boy younger than two with tuberous sclerosis and intractable seizures. CDR3s include the opening cysteine and the closing phenylalanine or tryptophan. Each record gives: CDR3 DNA, CDR3 protein, clone size, V gene, D gene, J gene. D genes are given only for firm matches. Clone size is shown for a subset of rows, as once, few, many or a class of expanded clone.

TGTGCCAGCAGTTTTACAGGAGGGGGGTATAATTCACCCCTCCACTTT,CASSFTGGGYNSPLHF,-,TRBV6-5,-,TRBJ1-6
TGTGCCAGCAGTCGAGAAAACTATAATTCACCCCTCCACTTT,CASSRENYNSPLHF,-,TRBV14,-,TRBJ1-6
TGTGCCAGCAGCCAAGAACCCGCCTACAATGAGCAGTTCTTC,CASSQEPAYNEQFF,-,TRBV4-2,-,TRBJ2-1
TGCGCCAGCAGCCAAGATTCAGGGTCGTACGAGCAGTACTTC,CASSQDSGSYEQYF,-,TRBV4-1,-,TRBJ2-7
TGCAGTGCTCCTAAAGCTTTCTTT,CSAPKAFF,-,TRBV20-1,-,TRBJ1-1
TGTGCCAGCAATTGGGGACAGAACTATGGCTACACCTTC,CASNWGQNYGYTF,-,TRBV2,TRBD1,TRBJ1-2
TGTGCCAGCAGCTCTACAGGGGGTTCTACAGATACGCAGTATTTT,CASSSTGGSTDTQYF,-,TRBV7-9,TRBD1,TRBJ2-3
TGTGCCAGCATCCAGGGGCGGGATACTGAAGCTTTCTTT,CASIQGRDTEAFF,-,TRBV18,-,TRBJ1-1
TGTGCCAGCTCACCAAACACAGGGAACACTGAAGCTTTCTTT,CASSPNTGNTEAFF,few,TRBV18,-,TRBJ1-1
TGTGCCAGCAGCCTGGCTCCCAGCTCTGGAAACACCATATATTTT,CASSLAPSSGNTIYF,once,TRBV3-1/TRBV3-2,-,TRBJ1-3
TGTGCCAGCACAATGGGACAGGGCTATGGCTACACCTTC,CASTMGQGYGYTF,-,TRBV7-2,TRBD1,TRBJ1-2
TGTGCCAGCAGCAAAGTAAAGGAGGCCGTCCGCCTAGCGGGAGTTTCAGCTCAGGACAATGAGCAGTTCTTC,CASSKVKEAVRLAGVSAQDNEQFF,-,TRBV21-1,-,TRBJ2-1
TGTGCCAGCAGCCAATACCAGGGAGTGATCGAGACCCAGTACTTC,CASSQYQGVIETQYF,-,TRBV3-1/TRBV3-2,-,TRBJ2-5
TGTGCCTGGAGTGTACGAAGGGGGAATCAGCCCCAGCATTTT,CAWSVRRGNQPQHF,-,TRBV30,-,TRBJ1-5
TGTGCCAGCAGCTTGGCCTTCGAGGATACGCAGTATTTT,CASSLAFEDTQYF,once,TRBV5-5,-,TRBJ2-3
TGTGCCAGCAGCCAAAATAGCAATCAGCCCCAGCATTTT,CASSQNSNQPQHF,-,TRBV14,-,TRBJ1-5
TGTGCTAGTGGTTTGGTACTTGCCGGGGGGAGCTCCTACAATGAGCAGTTCTTC,CASGLVLAGGSSYNEQFF,-,TRBV12-5,TRBD2,TRBJ2-1
TGTGCCAGCAGTCCGATTGGAGGGAGATGGAATCAGCCCCAGCATTTT,CASSPIGGRWNQPQHF,once,TRBV27,-,TRBJ1-5
TGTGCCAGCAGCCGGGGGGGAGAGACCCAGTACTTC,CASSRGGETQYF,-,TRBV9,TRBD2,TRBJ2-5
TGTGCCAGCAGTCTGTGGACTAGCGGGGGGCACACCGGGGAGCTGTTTTTT,CASSLWTSGGHTGELFF,-,TRBV27,TRBD2,TRBJ2-2
TGTGCCACCAGTGAGTCGGACAGGGTAAACTACGAGCAGTACTTC,CATSESDRVNYEQYF,once,TRBV24-1,TRBD1,TRBJ2-7
TGCGCCAGCAGCTTGGCCGGAGTCCGGGACAGAAGGTACGAGCAGTACTTC,CASSLAGVRDRRYEQYF,-,TRBV5-1,TRBD1,TRBJ2-7
TGTGCCAGCAGCTTAGACTTGGAAATCTCTGGGGCCAACGTCCTGACTTTC,CASSLDLEISGANVLTF,-,TRBV7-2,-,TRBJ2-6
TGTGCCAGCAGCCAAGCGGAGCGACAGACCGGGGAGCTGTTTTTT,CASSQAERQTGELFF,-,TRBV14,-,TRBJ2-2
TGTGCCAGCAGTGTTTCAGGGACCCTCCGCACAGATACGCAGTATTTT,CASSVSGTLRTDTQYF,-,TRBV2,-,TRBJ2-3
TGTGCCAGCAGCGTAGGGAATGCATGGAATGAGCAGTTCTTC,CASSVGNAWNEQFF,-,TRBV9,-,TRBJ2-1
TGTGCCAGCAGTTTCCAGGGAATCCAAGAGACCCAGTACTTC,CASSFQGIQETQYF,-,TRBV28,-,TRBJ2-5
TGTGCCAGCAGCTTAAGGACGGGGCGCTCCTACGAGCAGTACTTC,CASSLRTGRSYEQYF,-,TRBV7-2,-,TRBJ2-7
TGTGCCAGCAGTTTTGAGAGTGGGTCCTATAATTCACCCCTCCACTTT,CASSFESGSYNSPLHF,-,TRBV27,-,TRBJ1-6
TGTGCCAGCAGCTTCACACCCCCAGATACGCAGTATTTT,CASSFTPPDTQYF,-,TRBV7-9,-,TRBJ2-3
TGCAGCGTTGGGGGCAAAAACTACGAGCAGTACTTC,CSVGGKNYEQYF,-,TRBV29-1,-,TRBJ2-7
TGTGCCAGCAGCTACGGACCGAGAAACACCATATATTTT,CASSYGPRNTIYF,-,TRBV11-3,-,TRBJ1-3
TGTGCCAGCACGTACAGGGGGTCTGGAAACACCATATATTTT,CASTYRGSGNTIYF,-,TRBV2,TRBD1,TRBJ1-3
TGTGCCAGTACCTTGACAGGGGGAGATTCACCCCTCCACTTT,CASTLTGGDSPLHF,-,TRBV19,TRBD1,TRBJ1-6
TGTGCCAGTAGTATAGAAGACGGGGGAGACACCGGGGAGCTGTTTTTT,CASSIEDGGDTGELFF,-,TRBV19,-,TRBJ2-2
TGTGCCAGCAGTCAGGGATCGGGACAGCCACACAATGAGCAGTTCTTC,CASSQGSGQPHNEQFF,-,TRBV27,TRBD1,TRBJ2-1
TGTGCCAGCAGGGGACCTTTCTACGAGCAGTACTTC,CASRGPFYEQYF,once,TRBV13,-,TRBJ2-7
TGCGCCAGCAGCCAACGACTAGCGGGGGGCACAGATACGCAGTATTTT,CASSQRLAGGTDTQYF,once,TRBV4-1,TRBD2,TRBJ2-3
TGTGCCAGTAGTCTCGTCGAGGGGGTAAGATCACCCCTCCACTTT,CASSLVEGVRSPLHF,once,TRBV19,-,TRBJ1-6
TGTGCCAGTAGTATGGACGCTAGCGGGGGAATCTACGAGCAGTACTTC,CASSMDASGGIYEQYF,few,TRBV19,TRBD2,TRBJ2-7
TGTGCCTGGAGGGAGAGAATATGGACTCACCGGGACTATGGCTACACCTTC,CAWRERIWTHRDYGYTF,-,TRBV30,-,TRBJ1-2
TGCGCCAGCAGCCAAGTTCCGGGACAGGGAACTGAAGCTTTCTTT,CASSQVPGQGTEAFF,-,TRBV4-1,TRBD1,TRBJ1-1
TGTGCCAGTAGTATACCGGGTACAGGGCCGGCTGAGCAGTTCTTC,CASSIPGTGPAEQFF,-,TRBV19,-,TRBJ2-1
TGTGCCAGAAAGCACCTACCCTACGAGCAGTACTTC,CARKHLPYEQYF,-,TRBV6-4,-,TRBJ2-7
TGTGCCAGCAGTCTGAGGTCTGGTGGCTACACCTTC,CASSLRSGGYTF,-,TRBV2,-,TRBJ1-2
TGTGCCAGTGCTAGAGTTTCCACAGATACGCAGTATTTT,CASARVSTDTQYF,-,TRBV19,-,TRBJ2-3
TGTGCCAGCAGCCAAGATGGGACTCCCTTAAAAGAGACCCAGTACTTC,CASSQDGTPLKETQYF,-,TRBV4-2,-,TRBJ2-5
TGCAGCGTTGCAGATGGAGGGGGCGGCCAGCCCCAGCATTTT,CSVADGGGGQPQHF,-,TRBV29-1,TRBD1,TRBJ1-5
TGTGCCAGCAGTTCGCGCCCTTTACTGTGGACCTCCTACGAGCAGTACTTC,CASSSRPLLWTSYEQYF,-,TRBV6-2/TRBV6-3,-,TRBJ2-7